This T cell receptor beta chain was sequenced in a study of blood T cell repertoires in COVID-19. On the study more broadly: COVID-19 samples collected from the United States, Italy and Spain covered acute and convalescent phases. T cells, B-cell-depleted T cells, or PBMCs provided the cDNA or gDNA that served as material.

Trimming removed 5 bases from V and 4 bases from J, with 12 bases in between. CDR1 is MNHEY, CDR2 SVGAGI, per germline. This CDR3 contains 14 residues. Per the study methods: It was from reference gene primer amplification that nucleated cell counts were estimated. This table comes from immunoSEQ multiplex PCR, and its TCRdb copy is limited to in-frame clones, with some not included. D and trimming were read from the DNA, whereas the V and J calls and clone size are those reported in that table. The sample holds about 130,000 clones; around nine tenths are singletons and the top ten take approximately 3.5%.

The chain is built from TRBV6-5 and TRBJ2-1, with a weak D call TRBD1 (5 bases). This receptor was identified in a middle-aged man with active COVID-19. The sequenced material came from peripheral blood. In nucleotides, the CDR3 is TGTGCCAGCAGTCGCCTCGACAGATACAATGAGCAGTTCTTC. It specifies CASSRLDRYNEQFF.